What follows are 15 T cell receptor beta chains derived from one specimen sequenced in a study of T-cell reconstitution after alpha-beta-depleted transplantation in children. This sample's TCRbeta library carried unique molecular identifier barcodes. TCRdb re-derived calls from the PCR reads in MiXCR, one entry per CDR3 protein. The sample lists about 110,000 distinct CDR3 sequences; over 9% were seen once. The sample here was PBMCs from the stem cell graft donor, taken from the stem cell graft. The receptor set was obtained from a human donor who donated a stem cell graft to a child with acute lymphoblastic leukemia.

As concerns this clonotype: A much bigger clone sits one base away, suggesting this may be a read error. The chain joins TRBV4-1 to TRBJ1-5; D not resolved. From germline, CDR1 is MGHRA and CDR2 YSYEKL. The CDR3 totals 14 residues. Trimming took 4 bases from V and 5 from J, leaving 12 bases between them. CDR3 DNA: TGCGCCAGCAGCCCCGGGAAAAGGCATCAGCCCCAGCATTTT. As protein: CASSPGKRHQPQHF.

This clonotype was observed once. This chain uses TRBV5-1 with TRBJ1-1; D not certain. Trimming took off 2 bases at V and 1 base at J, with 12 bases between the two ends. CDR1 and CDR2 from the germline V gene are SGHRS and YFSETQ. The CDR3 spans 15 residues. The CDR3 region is CASSLNSASNTEAFF. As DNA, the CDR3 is TGCGCCAGCAGCTTAAATTCCGCGTCGAACACTGAAGCTTTCTTT.

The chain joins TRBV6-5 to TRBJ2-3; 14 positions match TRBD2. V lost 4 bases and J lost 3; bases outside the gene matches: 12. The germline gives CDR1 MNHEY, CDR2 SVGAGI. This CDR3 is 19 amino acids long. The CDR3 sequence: CASSSPSGLAGGKTDTQYF. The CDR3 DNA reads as TGTGCCAGCAGTTCCCCTTCTGGACTAGCGGGAGGAAAGACAGATACGCAGTATTTT.

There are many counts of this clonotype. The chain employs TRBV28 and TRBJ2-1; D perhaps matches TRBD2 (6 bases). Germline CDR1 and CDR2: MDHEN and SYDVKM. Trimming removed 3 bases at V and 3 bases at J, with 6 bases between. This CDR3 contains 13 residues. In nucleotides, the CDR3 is TGTGCCAGCAGTTTGCGGGGCTACAATGAGCAGTTCTTC. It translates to CASSLRGYNEQFF.

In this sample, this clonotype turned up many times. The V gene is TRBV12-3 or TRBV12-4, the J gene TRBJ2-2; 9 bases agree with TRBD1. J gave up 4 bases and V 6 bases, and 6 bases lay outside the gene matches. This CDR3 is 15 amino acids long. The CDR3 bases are TGTGCCAGCAGCCCGGGACAGGGATCCACCGGGGAGCTGTTTTTT. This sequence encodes CASSPGQGSTGELFF.

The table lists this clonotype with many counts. CDR3 nucleotides: TGTGCCAGCAGTGACATGGACAGGGTCAAGGGCTACACCTTC. It yields the protein CASSDMDRVKGYTF. The chain combines TRBV6-1 with TRBJ1-2; 8 bases are shared with TRBD1. The V segment lost 3 bases and the J segment 8 bases; nucleotides outside the gene matches: 8. Germline-derived CDR1 and CDR2 are MNHNS and SASEGT. This CDR3 comprises 14 residues.

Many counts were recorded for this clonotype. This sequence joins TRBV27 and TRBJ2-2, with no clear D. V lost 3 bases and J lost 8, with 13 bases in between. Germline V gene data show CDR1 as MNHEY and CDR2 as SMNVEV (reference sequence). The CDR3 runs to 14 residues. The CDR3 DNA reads TGTGCCAGCAGTTTTGCGGCTCGCCTGGGGGAGCTGTTTTTT. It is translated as CASSFAARLGELFF.

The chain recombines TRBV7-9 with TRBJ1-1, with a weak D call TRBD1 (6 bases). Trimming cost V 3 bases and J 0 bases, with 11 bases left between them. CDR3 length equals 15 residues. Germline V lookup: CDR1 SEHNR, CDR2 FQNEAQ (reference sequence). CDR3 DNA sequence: TGTGCCAGCAGCTTTTCGGACAGATTGAACACTGAAGCTTTCTTT. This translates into CASSFSDRLNTEAFF.

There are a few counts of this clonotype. The CDR3 sequence is CASSLGDRVDAGELFF. CDR3 nucleotides: TGTGCCAGCAGCTTAGGAGACAGGGTTGACGCCGGGGAGCTGTTTTTT. The chain links TRBV7-9 to TRBJ2-2; 7 bases are shared with TRBD1. This CDR3 has 16 amino acids. Unmatched junction bases numbered 8, after V lost 1 base and J lost 6 bases. Germline loops: CDR1 SEHNR, CDR2 FQNEAQ (reference sequence).

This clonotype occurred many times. The CDR3 nucleotides are TGTGCCAGCAGCCGGGGGACAGGGGCGGAAGCTTTCTTT. This sequence encodes CASSRGTGAEAFF. The gene calls are TRBV3-1 and TRBJ1-1, with 10 bases fitting TRBD1. CDR3 length: 13 residues. The ends lost 4 bases at V and 8 bases at J; junction bases unmatched: 4. CDR1 is LGHDT and CDR2 is YNNKEL in the germline V gene (reference sequence).

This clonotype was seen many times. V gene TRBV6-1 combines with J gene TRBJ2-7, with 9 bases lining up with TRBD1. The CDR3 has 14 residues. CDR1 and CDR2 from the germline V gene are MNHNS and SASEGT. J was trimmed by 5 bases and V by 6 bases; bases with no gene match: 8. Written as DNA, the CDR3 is TGTGCCAGCAGACCCCGGACAGGGGAACACGAGCAGTACTTC. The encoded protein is CASRPRTGEHEQYF.

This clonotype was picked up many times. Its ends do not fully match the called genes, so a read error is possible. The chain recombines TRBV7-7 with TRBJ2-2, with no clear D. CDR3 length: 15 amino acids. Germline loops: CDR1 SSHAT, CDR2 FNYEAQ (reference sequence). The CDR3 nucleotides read TGTGCTAGCAGCTACAACGGAGCTGGGATCGGGGAGCTGTTTTTT. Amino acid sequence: CASSYNGAGIGELFF.

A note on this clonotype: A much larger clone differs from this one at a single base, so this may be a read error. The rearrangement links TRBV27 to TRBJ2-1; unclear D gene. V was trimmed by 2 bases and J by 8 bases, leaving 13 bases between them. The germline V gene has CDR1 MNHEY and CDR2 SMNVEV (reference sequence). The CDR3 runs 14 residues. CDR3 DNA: TGTGCCAGCAGTTTAGGGTATTTTGGGCATGAGCAGTTCTTC. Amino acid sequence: CASSLGYFGHEQFF.

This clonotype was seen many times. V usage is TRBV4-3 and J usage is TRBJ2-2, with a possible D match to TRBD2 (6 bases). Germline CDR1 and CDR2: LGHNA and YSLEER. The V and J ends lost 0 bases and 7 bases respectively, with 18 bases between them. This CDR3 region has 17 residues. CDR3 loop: CASSQDVAAGNVGELFF. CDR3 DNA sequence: TGCGCCAGCAGCCAAGACGTAGCGGCAGGGAATGTCGGGGAGCTGTTTTTT.

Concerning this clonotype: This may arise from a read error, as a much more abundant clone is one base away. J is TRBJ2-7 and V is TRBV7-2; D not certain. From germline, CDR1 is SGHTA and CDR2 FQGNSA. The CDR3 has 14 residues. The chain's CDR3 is CASSLAPGSYKQYF. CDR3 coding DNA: TGTGCCAGCAGCTTAGCCCCCGGGTCCTACAAGCAGTACTTC.